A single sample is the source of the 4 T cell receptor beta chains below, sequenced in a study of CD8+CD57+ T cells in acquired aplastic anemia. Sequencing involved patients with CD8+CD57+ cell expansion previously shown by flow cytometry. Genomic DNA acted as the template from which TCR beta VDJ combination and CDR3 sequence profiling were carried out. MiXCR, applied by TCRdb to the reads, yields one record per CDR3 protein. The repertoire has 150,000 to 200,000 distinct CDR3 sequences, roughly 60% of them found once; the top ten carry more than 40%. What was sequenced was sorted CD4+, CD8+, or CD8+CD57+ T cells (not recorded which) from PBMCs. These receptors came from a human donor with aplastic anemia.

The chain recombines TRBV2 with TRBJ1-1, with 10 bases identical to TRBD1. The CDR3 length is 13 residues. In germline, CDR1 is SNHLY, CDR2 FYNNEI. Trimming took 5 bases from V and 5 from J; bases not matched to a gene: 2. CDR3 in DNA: TGTGCCAGCAGTCGACAGGGGGCGACTGAAGCTTTCTTT. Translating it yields CASSRQGATEAFF.

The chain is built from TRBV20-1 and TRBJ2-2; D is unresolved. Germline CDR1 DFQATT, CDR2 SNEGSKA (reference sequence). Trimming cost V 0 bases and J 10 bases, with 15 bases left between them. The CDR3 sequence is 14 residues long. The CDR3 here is CSARDPGVIVELFF. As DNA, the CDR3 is TGCAGTGCTAGAGACCCGGGCGTAATCGTGGAGCTGTTTTTT.

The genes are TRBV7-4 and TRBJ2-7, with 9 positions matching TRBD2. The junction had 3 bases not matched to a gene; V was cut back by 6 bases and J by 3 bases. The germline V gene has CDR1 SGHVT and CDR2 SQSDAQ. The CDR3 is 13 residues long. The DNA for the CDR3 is TGTGCCAGCAGGGCTAGCGGGATCTACGAGCAGTACTTC. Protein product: CASRASGIYEQYF.

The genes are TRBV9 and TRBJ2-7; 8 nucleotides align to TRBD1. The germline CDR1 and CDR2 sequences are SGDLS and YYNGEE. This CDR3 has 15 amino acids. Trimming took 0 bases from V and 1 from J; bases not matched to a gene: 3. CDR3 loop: CASSVAGGTSYEQYF. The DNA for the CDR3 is TGTGCCAGCAGCGTAGCAGGGGGCACTTCCTACGAGCAGTACTTC.